These 18 T cell receptor beta chains were sequenced from one sample in a study of blood T cell repertoires in COVID-19. Generated by immunoSEQ multiplex PCR, the TCRdb table keeps only in-frame clones and is missing some. The table lists approximately 190,000 clones, roughly 84% of them singletons. The specimen was PBMCs or T cells enriched from blood (not recorded which). Source of these receptors: a woman younger than 45 who had been exposed to COVID-19.

The gene calls are TRBV24-1 and TRBJ2-7; TRBD1 is a possible D gene (6 bases). The germline V gene encodes CDR1 KGHDR and CDR2 SFDVKD. This CDR3 region has 12 residues. Trimming pared 7 bases from V and 0 bases from J, leaving 6 bases between. The CDR3 DNA reads TGTGCCACCAGGGACAGCTCCTACGAGCAGTACTTC. The encoded protein is CATRDSSYEQYF.

This chain uses TRBV2 with TRBJ1-4, with 8 bases matching TRBD1. V was pared by 10 bases and J by 5 bases, with 6 bases of the junction left unmatched. The CDR3 sequence is 13 residues long. The germline V gene encodes CDR1 SNHLY and CDR2 FYNNEI. This CDR3 is CATRQGSNEKLFF. Written as DNA, the CDR3 is TGTGCCACAAGACAGGGGAGCAATGAAAAACTGTTTTTT. Filled out from reference TRBV2 and TRBJ1-4, the complete variable domain reads EPEVTQTPSHQVTQMGQEVILRCVPISNHLYFYWYRQILGQKVEFLVSFYNNEISEKSEIFDDQFSVERPDGSNFTLKIRSTKLEDSAMYFCATRQGSNEKLFFGSGTQLSVL.

V is TRBV25-1 and J is TRBJ1-2, with D maybe TRBD1 (5 bases). The V gene's germline CDR1 is MGHDK and CDR2 SYGVNS. V lost 2 bases to trimming and J lost 5 bases, with 9 bases between them. CDR3 length: 13 residues. CDR3 loop: CASSEAGIYGYTF. CDR3 DNA: TGTGCCAGCAGTGAAGCAGGGATTTATGGCTACACCTTC.

V gene TRBV7-6 combines with J gene TRBJ2-5; possible D gene TRBD1, 7 bases. CDR1 and CDR2 (germline): SGHVS, FNYEAQ. V was pared by 5 bases and J by 1 base, with 11 bases between. This CDR3 region has 14 residues. CDR3: CASSPRGAQETQYF. Written as DNA, the CDR3 is TGTGCCAGCAGCCCCAGGGGGGCCCAAGAGACCCAGTACTTC.

The chain couples TRBV6-5 to TRBJ1-5; a weak D match, TRBD1 (5 bases). V was clipped by 6 bases and J by 2 bases, with 14 bases between them. The CDR3 totals 15 residues. The V gene's germline CDR1 is MNHEY and CDR2 SVGAGI. The CDR3 region has the DNA TGTGCCAGCAGAAGCCTCCCGACAGGCAATCAGCCCCAGCATTTT. This sequence encodes CASRSLPTGNQPQHF.

This clone was seen only a few times. The chain links TRBV27 to TRBJ1-6; 9 bases match TRBD1. The CDR3 sequence is 15 residues long. The germline gives CDR1 MNHEY, CDR2 SMNVEV (reference sequence). J was trimmed by 7 bases and V by 6 bases; bases with no gene match: 7. This chain's CDR3 is CASRTPGTGNSPLHF. CDR3 nucleotides: TGTGCCAGCAGGACCCCCGGGACAGGGAATTCACCCCTCCACTTT.

This clone was counted a few times. The CDR3 loop is CASSFGGDTEAFF. DNA of the CDR3: TGTGCCAGCAGCTTTGGAGGGGACACTGAAGCTTTCTTT. The chain employs TRBV7-9 and TRBJ1-1; D is possibly TRBD1 (5 bases). This CDR3 is 13 amino acids long. The V and J ends lost 3 bases and 3 bases respectively, with 8 bases between them. Germline V lookup: CDR1 SEHNR, CDR2 FQNEAQ (reference sequence).

This clone was counted a single time. The chain combines TRBV12-5 with TRBJ1-1; the match to TRBD1 covers 8 bases. This CDR3 has 14 amino acids. After removal of 6 bases from V and 1 base from J, the junction contained 4 bases not matched to a gene. The germline V gene has CDR1 LGHNT and CDR2 FRNRAP. CDR3 amino acids: CASGAGQANTEAFF. The CDR3 region has the DNA TGTGCTAGTGGGGCGGGACAGGCGAACACTGAAGCTTTCTTT.

Comment on this clone: Its ends do not fully match the called genes, so a read error is possible. The chain recombines TRBV6-5 with TRBJ2-1, with a weak D call TRBD2 (6 bases). The CDR3 has 15 amino acids. Germline V gene lookup returns CDR1 MNHEY and CDR2 SVGAGI. In DNA form, the CDR3 reads TGTGCCAGCAGTTATCTAGCGCCCTCCTACGATGAGCAGTTCTTC. Translation gives CASSYLAPSYDEQFF.

The V gene is TRBV12-5, the J gene TRBJ1-6; weak D call: TRBD1 (5 bases). The germline V and J ends were trimmed by 0 bases and 4 bases, with 10 bases remaining between them. There are 16 residues in the CDR3. Germline-derived CDR1 and CDR2 are LGHNT and FRNRAP. CDR3 protein: CASGLVSGTYNSPLHF. The CDR3 region has the DNA TGTGCTAGTGGTTTGGTCTCCGGGACTTATAATTCACCCCTCCACTTT.

The V call is TRBV10-2, the J call TRBJ2-2, with TRBD2 identical over 11 bases. In germline, CDR1 is WSHSY, CDR2 SAAADI. V lost 7 bases to trimming and J lost 5 bases; unmatched junction nucleotides: 9. The CDR3 contains 16 residues. The CDR3 here is CASTDVAGGPTGELFF. The CDR3 nucleotides read TGCGCCAGCACCGACGTAGCGGGGGGGCCAACCGGGGAGCTGTTTTTT.

The gene calls are TRBV6-1 and TRBJ1-1; D is unclear. This CDR3 contains 16 residues. Germline V gene lookup returns CDR1 MNHNS and CDR2 SASEGT. The V gene lost 2 bases and the J gene lost 2 bases, with 15 bases spanning the gap. In DNA form, the CDR3 reads TGTGCCAGCAGTGAATCCTGGGCTAATGCTAACACTGAAGCTTTCTTT. This sequence encodes CASSESWANANTEAFF.

The gene calls are TRBV11-2 and TRBJ2-7; tentative D call: TRBD1 (6 bases). CDR3 length: 13 amino acids. In germline, CDR1 is SGHAT, CDR2 FQNNGV. Trimming removed 4 bases from V and 3 bases from J, with 10 bases in between. CDR3 nucleotides: TGTGCCAGCAGCTGGGGACAACTCTACGAGCAGTACTTC. The encoded protein is CASSWGQLYEQYF.

This sequence joins TRBV6-6 and TRBJ1-1; D may be TRBD1 (6 bases). Germline V CDR1 and CDR2: MNHNY, SVGAGI (reference sequence). V was shortened by 2 bases and J by 0 bases, with 7 bases between the two germline ends. This CDR3 contains 14 residues. CDR3 amino acids: CASSYGTMNTEAFF. In nucleotides, the CDR3 is TGTGCCAGCAGTTACGGGACAATGAACACTGAAGCTTTCTTT.

The gene calls are TRBV2 and TRBJ2-1; D possibly corresponds to TRBD2 (5 bases). V was shortened by 8 bases and J by 8 bases, with 22 bases between the two germline ends. Germline V CDR1 and CDR2: SNHLY, FYNNEI. The CDR3 totals 15 residues. The CDR3 region has the DNA TGTGCCAGCGATCATGATGGACTCCTAACGGATGAGCAGTTCTTC. This translates into CASDHDGLLTDEQFF.

The chain has TRBV15 and TRBJ2-3, with 9 nucleotides matching TRBD2. The CDR3 runs 15 residues. The germline V gene encodes CDR1 LNHNV and CDR2 YYDKDF (reference sequence). The ends lost 5 bases at V and 3 bases at J; junction bases unmatched: 6. DNA for the CDR3: TGTGCCACCAGCGGTGGGCTAGCGGGGACAGATACGCAGTATTTT. This sequence encodes CATSGGLAGTDTQYF.

This rearrangement joins TRBV27 to TRBJ1-2; 12 bases are a match to TRBD1. The junction had 13 bases not matched to a gene; V was cut back by 4 bases and J by 4 bases. The CDR3 is made up of 18 amino acids. The germline V gene has CDR1 MNHEY and CDR2 SMNVEV (reference sequence). The chain's CDR3 is CASSSYLGTGGEGYGYTF. The CDR3 region has the DNA TGTGCCAGCAGTTCCTATCTCGGGACAGGGGGCGAGGGCTATGGCTACACCTTC.

V gene TRBV2 combines with J gene TRBJ2-5; 15 nucleotides match TRBD2. Germline CDR1 is SNHLY and CDR2 is FYNNEI. This CDR3 comprises 17 residues. After removal of 8 bases from V and 1 base from J, the junction contained 8 bases not matched to a gene. The DNA of the CDR3 is TGTGCCAGCCGAGGACTAGCGGGGGGGCTATCCCAAGAGACCCAGTACTTC. This sequence encodes CASRGLAGGLSQETQYF.